These T cell receptor beta chains were read from a single sample in a study of B cell selection in AIRE deficiency. Profiling relied on immunoSEQ multiplex PCR, and the TCRdb table lists in-frame clones only, not all of them. Found here are under 3,500 clones, roughly 79% of them singletons; the top ten hold about 3.6%. Sample: Tregs sorted from PBMCs. These receptors all stem from a human donor with AIRE deficiency. The CDR3 runs from the conserved cysteine through the conserved F or W. The D gene is left open where the match is weak. Rows give clone size only sometimes, using once, few, many, or a class for an expanded clone.

D: TRBD1
V: TRBV6-1
J: TRBJ1-2
size: few
CDR3: CASSGAGGNYGYTF
DNA: TGTGCCAGCAGTGGCGCAGGGGGCAACTATGGCTACACCTTC

D: -
V: TRBV30
J: TRBJ1-4
size: -
CDR3: CAWSAQGLTNEKLFF
DNA: TGTGCCTGGAGCGCACAGGGTTTAACTAATGAAAAACTGTTTTTT

D: -
V: TRBV28
J: TRBJ2-7
size: -
CDR3: CASSSVPWGSSYEQYF
DNA: TGTGCCAGCAGTTCCGTGCCCTGGGGGAGCTCCTACGAGCAGTACTTC

D: -
V: TRBV21-1
J: TRBJ2-7
size: -
CDR3: CASRGDGYEQYF
DNA: TGTGCCAGCCGGGGGGATGGATACGAGCAGTACTTC

D: TRBD2
V: TRBV19
J: TRBJ2-1
size: -
CDR3: CASGLAESSYNEQFF
DNA: TGTGCCAGCGGACTAGCGGAGAGCTCCTACAATGAGCAGTTCTTC

D: TRBD1
V: TRBV28
J: TRBJ1-2
size: -
CDR3: CASSLTGYGYTF
DNA: TGTGCCAGCAGTTTGACAGGGTATGGCTACACCTTC

D: -
V: TRBV15
J: TRBJ1-4
size: -
CDR3: CATSRDWAGQRRLANEKLFF
DNA: TGTGCCACCAGCAGAGATTGGGCGGGACAACGGCGTTTGGCTAATGAAAAACTGTTTTTT

D: -
V: TRBV2
J: TRBJ1-2
size: -
CDR3: CASSERRVAGYTF
DNA: TGTGCCAGCAGTGAACGCAGGGTAGCCGGCTACACCTTC

D: TRBD2
V: TRBV15
J: TRBJ2-3
size: -
CDR3: CATSRSGIAGAKDTQYF
DNA: TGTGCCACCAGCAGATCCGGGATAGCGGGAGCGAAAGATACGCAGTATTTT

D: TRBD2
V: TRBV9
J: TRBJ2-1
size: -
CDR3: CASSVTSGGYNEQFF
DNA: TGTGCCAGCAGCGTTACTAGCGGGGGGTACAATGAGCAGTTCTTC

D: -
V: TRBV9
J: TRBJ1-3
size: -
CDR3: CASSVEGVGGNTIYF
DNA: TGTGCCAGCAGCGTCGAAGGGGTGGGAGGAAACACCATATATTTT

D: TRBD1
V: TRBV5-6
J: TRBJ1-2
size: -
CDR3: CASSPEDRVDGYTF
DNA: TGTGCCAGCAGCCCCGAGGACAGGGTTGATGGCTACACCTTC

D: TRBD2
V: TRBV7-2
J: TRBJ2-7
size: -
CDR3: CASGTSASYEQYF
DNA: TGTGCCAGCGGGACTAGCGCCTCCTACGAGCAGTACTTC

D: TRBD2
V: TRBV19
J: TRBJ2-1
size: once
CDR3: CASSMASSGGAYNEQFF
DNA: TGTGCCAGTAGTATGGCAAGTAGCGGGGGGGCCTACAATGAGCAGTTCTTC

D: TRBD1
V: TRBV5-6
J: TRBJ2-7
size: few
CDR3: CASSPQGYEQYF
DNA: TGTGCCAGCAGCCCACAGGGGTACGAGCAGTACTTC

D: -
V: TRBV4-1
J: TRBJ1-1
size: -
CDR3: CASSQGGNTEAFF
DNA: TGCGCCAGCAGCCAAGGGGGGAACACTGAAGCTTTCTTT

D: TRBD1
V: TRBV5-1
J: TRBJ2-1
size: -
CDR3: CASSSTGGDWDEQFF
DNA: TGCGCCAGCAGCTCGACAGGGGGCGATTGGGATGAGCAGTTCTTC

D: -
V: TRBV18
J: TRBJ1-1
size: -
CDR3: CASSPSGRTEAFF
DNA: TGTGCCAGCTCACCATCAGGGAGAACTGAAGCTTTCTTT

D: TRBD1
V: TRBV28
J: TRBJ2-7
size: -
CDR3: CASSPPSRDRAF
DNA: TGTGCCAGCAGTCCCCCGTCCCGGGACAGGGCCTTC

D: -
V: TRBV28
J: TRBJ1-6
size: -
CDR3: CASSLDSPLHF
DNA: TGTGCCAGCAGTCTGGATTCACCCCTCCACTTT

D: -
V: TRBV10-2
J: TRBJ1-5
size: -
CDR3: CASSDGLYSNQPQHF
DNA: TGCGCCAGCAGTGACGGGCTTTATAGCAATCAGCCCCAGCATTTT

D: TRBD1
V: TRBV18
J: TRBJ1-2
size: -
CDR3: CASSPGQAAYGYTF
DNA: TGTGCCAGCTCACCGGGACAGGCCGCCTATGGCTACACCTTC

D: TRBD1
V: TRBV6-8
J: TRBJ1-1
size: -
CDR3: CASRGGQGDEAFF
DNA: TGTGCCAGCAGGGGGGGACAGGGAGATGAAGCTTTCTTT

D: TRBD2
V: TRBV6-5
J: TRBJ2-3
size: -
CDR3: CASKGREGPDTQYF
DNA: TGTGCCAGCAAAGGGCGGGAGGGCCCAGATACGCAGTATTTT

D: -
V: TRBV29-1
J: TRBJ1-4
size: -
CDR3: CSTLGGRSGDEKLFF
DNA: TGCAGCACCCTGGGTGGTCGGTCCGGAGATGAAAAACTGTTTTTT

D: -
V: TRBV15
J: TRBJ2-2
size: once
CDR3: CATSSRLRPPNTGELFF
DNA: TGTGCCACCAGCAGCCGACTGAGACCTCCGAACACCGGGGAGCTGTTTTTT

D: -
V: TRBV27
J: TRBJ1-5
size: -
CDR3: CAIPRTRSNQPQHF
DNA: TGTGCCATCCCCCGGACCCGTAGCAATCAGCCCCAGCATTTT

D: -
V: TRBV30
J: TRBJ2-5
size: -
CDR3: CAWSVGVGLYQETQYF
DNA: TGTGCCTGGAGTGTAGGAGTAGGCCTCTACCAAGAGACCCAGTACTTC

D: -
V: TRBV7-2
J: TRBJ2-7
size: -
CDR3: CASSQAPGGVYEQYF
DNA: TGTGCCAGCAGCCAGGCCCCAGGCGGTGTGTACGAGCAGTACTTC

D: -
V: TRBV7-2
J: TRBJ2-1
size: -
CDR3: CASSPWDFREQFF
DNA: TGTGCCAGCAGCCCCTGGGACTTTAGAGAGCAGTTCTTC

D: TRBD1
V: TRBV28
J: TRBJ1-5
size: -
CDR3: CASSPGQGAEQPQHF
DNA: TGTGCCAGCAGTCCGGGACAGGGGGCGGAACAGCCCCAGCATTTT

D: -
V: TRBV7-2
J: TRBJ2-7
size: -
CDR3: CASSRTENPYEQYF
DNA: TGTGCCAGCAGCCGGACAGAAAACCCCTACGAGCAGTACTTC

D: -
V: TRBV5-5
J: TRBJ2-7
size: -
CDR3: CASSPQGEQYF
DNA: TGTGCCAGCAGCCCCCAGGGTGAGCAGTACTTC

D: -
V: TRBV6-1
J: TRBJ1-5
size: -
CDR3: CASKQDAYSNQPQHF
DNA: TGTGCCAGCAAACAGGATGCATATAGCAATCAGCCCCAGCATTTT

D: -
V: TRBV29-1
J: TRBJ1-1
size: few
CDR3: CSVATGNTEAFF
DNA: TGCAGCGTTGCCACGGGGAACACTGAAGCTTTCTTT

D: TRBD2
V: TRBV4-3
J: TRBJ2-1
size: -
CDR3: CASSHPSGGSEQFF
DNA: TGCGCCAGCAGCCATCCCTCGGGAGGAAGTGAGCAGTTCTTC

D: -
V: TRBV18
J: TRBJ1-1
size: few
CDR3: CASSPPNSMNTEAFF
DNA: TGTGCCAGCTCACCACCGAACAGCATGAACACTGAAGCTTTCTTT

D: -
V: TRBV7-2
J: TRBJ2-3
size: -
CDR3: CASSPGGSGKFTDTQYF
DNA: TGTGCCAGCAGCCCAGGGGGTAGCGGGAAATTCACAGATACGCAGTATTTT

D: TRBD2
V: TRBV5-4
J: TRBJ2-5
size: -
CDR3: CASGPEPGGETQYF
DNA: TGTGCCAGCGGCCCTGAACCGGGGGGTGAGACCCAGTACTTC

D: TRBD1
V: TRBV5-1
J: TRBJ1-1
size: -
CDR3: CASSLRTGDTEAFF
DNA: TGCGCCAGCAGCTTGCGGACAGGGGACACTGAAGCTTTCTTT

D: -
V: TRBV7-9
J: TRBJ1-1
size: few
CDR3: CASSLAREGNEAFF
DNA: TGTGCCAGCAGCTTAGCGCGGGAGGGTAACGAAGCTTTCTTT

D: -
V: TRBV5-1
J: TRBJ2-7
size: -
CDR3: CASSLGAGFYEQYF
DNA: TGCGCCAGCAGCTTGGGGGCGGGTTTTTACGAGCAGTACTTC

D: -
V: TRBV2
J: TRBJ2-6
size: -
CDR3: CASMDGANVLTF
DNA: TGTGCCAGCATGGATGGGGCCAACGTCCTGACTTTC

D: -
V: TRBV5-1
J: TRBJ2-7
size: few
CDR3: CASSLGGTEQYF
DNA: TGCGCCAGCAGCTTGGGAGGGACCGAGCAGTACTTC

D: TRBD2
V: TRBV5-1
J: TRBJ2-3
size: -
CDR3: CASSLVLAGGDTQYF
DNA: TGCGCCAGCAGCTTGGTCCTAGCGGGAGGGGATACGCAGTATTTT

D: -
V: TRBV7-2
J: TRBJ2-1
size: -
CDR3: CASSLNLGANNEQFF
DNA: TGTGCCAGCAGCTTAAATCTAGGGGCGAACAATGAGCAGTTCTTC

D: TRBD1
V: TRBV12-5
J: TRBJ1-1
size: -
CDR3: CASGPQGSLTEAFF
DNA: TGTGCTAGTGGTCCACAGGGGAGCCTCACTGAAGCTTTCTTT

D: -
V: TRBV25-1
J: TRBJ2-7
size: -
CDR3: CASEGAKSGQYF
DNA: TGTGCCTCGGAGGGGGCAAAGTCAGGGCAGTACTTC